The clone carrying this T cell receptor (beta chain) appeared a single time. The sample comes from a study of blood T cell repertoires in COVID-19. For the study at large: COVID-19 samples collected from the United States, Italy and Spain covered acute and convalescent phases. T cells, B-cell-depleted T cells, or PBMCs supplied cDNA or gDNA.

V dropped 5 bases and J dropped 3; count of bases not matched to a gene: 2. This CDR3 comprises 14 residues. The germline V gene has CDR1 LNHDA and CDR2 SQIVND (reference sequence). Original processing notes: Researchers report that nucleated cell counts were estimated from reference gene primer amplification. Repertoires were generated with immunoSEQ multiplex PCR, while TCRdb's copy carries only in-frame clones and drops some. From that table come the V and J calls and clone size; the DNA was used to work out D and trimming. The sample carries roughly 260,000 clones, approximately 85% recorded once. Participants were aged roughly 18 to 90 years, lived in 25 or so US areas, and enrolled virtually.

The sequenced sample was PBMCs or T cells enriched from blood (not recorded which). The gene calls are TRBV19 and TRBJ2-3; TRBD1 aligns across 10 bases. This receptor was identified in a woman aged 45-60 years who had recovered from COVID-19. The CDR3 DNA follows: TGTGCCAGTAGTCCGGACAGGGGGACAGATACGCAGTATTTT. Translated: CASSPDRGTDTQYF.